This TCR beta chain originates from a study of vaccination and CD4 T cells after COVID-19. Across the study: For post-vaccine samples, collection took place a median around 72 days after dose two, ranging from 14 to 241.

CD4+ T cells that had been cultured provided DNA sequenced with the Oncomine TCR Beta short-read assay. TCRdb re-derived calls from the PCR reads in MiXCR, one entry per CDR3 protein. The sample consists of 13,000 or so distinct CDR3 sequences, under 45% of them appearing once. Noted treatment: roughly 10-day PBMC culture with coronavirus spike peptide pools or control peptides (ViraFEST assay). Negative selection purified CD4+ T cells after approximately 9 days of culture. Comment on this clonotype: Its antigen remains unidentified.

The CDR3 extends over 14 amino acids. CDR1 is WNHNN and CDR2 is SYGVQD in the germline V gene (reference sequence). V lost 10 bases and J lost 1, with 14 bases in between. This sequence joins TRBV10-1 and TRBJ1-5, with D maybe TRBD1 (6 bases). The sample taken for sequencing was CD4+ T cells from blood, cultured in vitro. The clonotype originates from a human donor who had recovered from COVID-19. CDR3 sequence reads: CATDTGSSNQPQHF. In DNA form, the CDR3 reads TGCGCCACCGATACAGGGTCAAGCAATCAGCCCCAGCATTTT.